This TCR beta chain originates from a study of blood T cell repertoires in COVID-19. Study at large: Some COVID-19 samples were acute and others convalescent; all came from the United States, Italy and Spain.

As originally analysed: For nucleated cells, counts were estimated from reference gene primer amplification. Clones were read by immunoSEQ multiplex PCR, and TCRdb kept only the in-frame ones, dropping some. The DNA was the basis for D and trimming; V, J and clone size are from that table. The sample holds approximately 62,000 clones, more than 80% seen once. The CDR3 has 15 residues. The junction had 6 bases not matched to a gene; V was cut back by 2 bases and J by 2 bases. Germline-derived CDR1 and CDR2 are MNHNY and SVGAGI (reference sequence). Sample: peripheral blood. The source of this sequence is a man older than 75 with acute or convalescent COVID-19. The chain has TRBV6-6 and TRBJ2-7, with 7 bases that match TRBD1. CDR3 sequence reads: CASSYGGTATYEQYF. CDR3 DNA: TGTGCCAGCAGTTACGGTGGGACAGCGACCTACGAGCAGTACTTC.